The 30 T cell receptor beta chains below were found in one sample sequenced in a study of a mutant IDH1 vaccine in newly diagnosed glioma. The time point is: week 35, safety follow-up. One vaccine dose held 300 ug of mutant IDH1 20-mer peptide and came with topical imiquimod. Which antigens these TCRs recognize remains unknown. The assay was immunoSEQ multiplex PCR, and TCRdb's table has in-frame clones only and misses some. The repertoire holds about 68,000 clones, with less than 90% as singletons. Sequenced material: PBMCs, taken from a glioma patient whose treatment included an IDH1 peptide vaccine. The origin of the receptors is a man younger than 35 with glioma.

The V call is TRBV2, the J call TRBJ1-1; D gene uncertain. V dropped 4 bases and J dropped 0 bases, with 15 bases sitting between them. Germline CDR1 reads SNHLY; CDR2 reads FYNNEI. The CDR3 totals 16 residues. CDR3 DNA sequence: TGTGCCAGCAGTGCTACCCGGACGGCTATGAACACTGAAGCTTTCTTT. Translation gives CASSATRTAMNTEAFF.

The V call is TRBV9, the J call TRBJ1-1, with a possible D match to TRBD1 (6 bases). The CDR3 is 13 amino acids. Germline V CDR1 and CDR2: SGDLS, YYNGEE. V lost 3 bases and J lost 3, with 9 bases in between. The CDR3 sequence is CASSADSYTEAFF. In DNA form, the CDR3 reads TGTGCCAGCAGCGCGGACAGCTACACTGAAGCTTTCTTT.

This rearrangement joins TRBV28 to TRBJ2-7; D is unclear. The CDR3 is 13 residues long. V lost 8 bases and J lost 2, with 13 bases in between. Germline V gene lookup returns CDR1 MDHEN and CDR2 SYDVKM. CDR3 residues: CASLTRTPYEQYF. The CDR3 DNA is TGTGCCAGCTTAACAAGGACCCCCTACGAGCAGTACTTC.

CDR3 region: CASSLEQVSGNTIYF. CDR3 bases: TGTGCCAGCAGCTTAGAACAGGTCTCTGGAAACACCATATATTTT. V usage is TRBV7-9 and J usage is TRBJ1-3, with TRBD1 as a possible D gene (5 bases). V lost 1 base and J lost 0, with 7 bases in between. The germline V gene has CDR1 SEHNR and CDR2 FQNEAQ (reference sequence). The CDR3 is 15 amino acids.

This rearrangement joins TRBV7-2 to TRBJ1-2, with TRBD1 matching 10 bases. After removal of 6 bases from V and 5 bases from J, the junction contained 6 bases not matched to a gene. The CDR3 totals 14 residues. In germline, CDR1 is SGHTA, CDR2 FQGNSA. The CDR3 region is CASSRDRGSYGYTF. DNA for the CDR3: TGTGCCAGCAGTCGGGACAGGGGTTCTTATGGCTACACCTTC.

The chain couples TRBV19 to TRBJ1-2; 10 bases map to TRBD1. The CDR3 is made up of 13 amino acids. Germline values: CDR1 LNHDA, CDR2 SQIVND (reference sequence). J lost 4 bases, V lost 6 bases, and 2 bases had no gene match. CDR3 region: CASSGTGVYGYTF. CDR3 DNA sequence: TGTGCCAGTAGCGGGACAGGGGTCTATGGCTACACCTTC.

The genes are TRBV12-5 and TRBJ2-7; TRBD1 agrees at 10 bases. This CDR3 comprises 16 residues. Per germline, CDR1 LGHNT and CDR2 FRNRAP. J lost 0 bases, V lost 2 bases, and 4 bases had no gene match. The CDR3 DNA reads as TGTGCTAGTGGTTTGAGGACAGGGGGAAGCTCCTACGAGCAGTACTTC. It yields the protein CASGLRTGGSSYEQYF.

This chain links TRBV7-9 with TRBJ2-7; D possibly uses TRBD1 or TRBD2 (6 bases each). CDR1 is SEHNR and CDR2 is FQNEAQ in the germline V gene (reference sequence). The CDR3 loop spans 17 amino acids. Trimming took 2 bases from V and 5 from J, leaving 22 bases between them. CDR3 amino acids: CASSLWVGGTVVDEQYF. The CDR3 DNA follows: TGTGCCAGCAGCTTATGGGTCGGGGGCACCGTAGTCGACGAGCAGTACTTC.

The J gene is TRBJ1-1, the V gene TRBV19; TRBD1 might be the D (5 bases). This CDR3 comprises 13 residues. V was trimmed by 5 bases and J by 7 bases, leaving 14 bases between them. Per germline, CDR1 LNHDA and CDR2 SQIVND (reference sequence). Written as DNA, the CDR3 is TGTGCCAGTAGTTCCCCTCCAGGGTATGAAGCTTTCTTT. Amino acid sequence: CASSSPPGYEAFF.

This clone has a single count. In DNA form, the CDR3 reads TGTGCCAGCAGTTACGCGGGGCCCGCATACGAGCAGTACTTC. This sequence encodes CASSYAGPAYEQYF. This rearrangement joins TRBV6-6 to TRBJ2-7, with D perhaps TRBD2 (6 bases). The V gene lost 2 bases and the J gene lost 4 bases, with 12 bases spanning the gap. In germline, CDR1 is MNHNY, CDR2 SVGAGI (reference sequence). This CDR3 comprises 14 residues.

The chain has TRBV30 and TRBJ1-4; D not certain. V dropped 3 bases and J dropped 0 bases, with 5 bases sitting between them. Germline lookup yields CDR1 GTSNPN and CDR2 SVGIG (reference sequence). The CDR3 is made up of 13 amino acids. CDR3 sequence (DNA): TGTGCCTGGAGCATTACAACTAATGAAAAACTGTTTTTT. This codes for CAWSITTNEKLFF.

This clone was recorded only once. The chain recombines TRBV19 with TRBJ2-7, with 10 positions matching TRBD1. Unmatched junction bases numbered 6, after V lost 3 bases and J lost 4 bases. Germline V gene lookup returns CDR1 LNHDA and CDR2 SQIVND (reference sequence). This CDR3 is 15 amino acids long. The CDR3 reads CASSIAGTGAYEQYF. The CDR3 coding sequence is TGTGCCAGTAGTATCGCCGGGACAGGGGCTTACGAGCAGTACTTC.

V is TRBV6-6 and J is TRBJ1-4, with unresolved D. Germline values: CDR1 MNHNY, CDR2 SVGAGI (reference sequence). Trimming removed 2 bases at V and 5 bases at J, with 15 bases between. The CDR3 consists of 16 residues. The CDR3 nucleotides read TGTGCCAGCAGTTACCCGAGAGGATCCCACAATGAAAAACTGTTTTTT. Encoded protein: CASSYPRGSHNEKLFF.

The chain is built from TRBV7-9 and TRBJ2-3, with D uncertain. The length of the CDR3 is 15 residues. Looked up from germline, CDR1 is SEHNR and CDR2 is FQNEAQ (reference sequence). Trimming left V 5 bases short and J 2 bases short, with 14 bases between. DNA for the CDR3: TGTGCCAGCAGCCCCCAACCGGGCCCCACAGATACGCAGTATTTT. It encodes CASSPQPGPTDTQYF.

The chain couples TRBV19 to TRBJ1-1; the D is unclear. The CDR3 totals 13 residues. The germline CDR1 and CDR2 sequences are LNHDA and SQIVND (reference sequence). Trimming took 4 bases from V and 4 from J, leaving 10 bases between them. The CDR3: CASSRWVGTEAFF. The CDR3, as DNA: TGTGCCAGTAGTAGGTGGGTCGGCACTGAAGCTTTCTTT.

The chain couples TRBV19 to TRBJ1-5; D gene ambiguous. Germline lookup yields CDR1 LNHDA and CDR2 SQIVND (reference sequence). This CDR3 spans 15 amino acids. The germline V and J ends were trimmed by 0 bases and 9 bases, with 15 bases remaining between them. For the CDR3, the DNA is TGTGCCAGTAGTATAGATCTGCTGGCCCGTGTGCCCCAGCATTTT. Translation gives CASSIDLLARVPQHF.

The rearrangement uses TRBV4-1 and TRBJ1-5, with 9 bases fitting TRBD1. The germline CDR1 and CDR2 sequences are MGHRA and YSYEKL. V shed 4 bases and J 6 bases; nucleotides not matched to a gene: 4. The CDR3 is made up of 14 amino acids. In nucleotides, the CDR3 is TGCGCCAGCAGCCGCGGGACAGGGCTTCAGCCCCAGCATTTT. Translating gives CASSRGTGLQPQHF.

The gene calls are TRBV19 and TRBJ1-5; a weak D match, TRBD1 (5 bases). The CDR3 has 14 residues. Germline CDR1 and CDR2: LNHDA and SQIVND (reference sequence). Trimming left V 7 bases short and J 6 bases short, with 16 bases between. The CDR3 DNA follows: TGTGCCAGTACCGCTGGGGGTTTTGTTCAGCCCCAGCATTTT. Residues: CASTAGGFVQPQHF.

The chain uses TRBV7-3 and TRBJ2-2; possibly TRBD2 for D (5 bases). V was clipped by 8 bases and J by 5 bases, with 9 bases between them. Germline V lookup: CDR1 SGHTA, CDR2 FQGTGA. This CDR3 has 12 amino acids. The CDR3 loop reads CASGLNTGELFF. DNA for the CDR3: TGTGCCAGCGGACTTAATACCGGGGAGCTGTTTTTT.

The rearrangement joins TRBV28 to TRBJ1-2; no clear D. The CDR3 consists of 13 residues. Between the trimmed V and J ends, which lost 6 bases and 2 bases, there was a span of 10 bases. Germline V gives CDR1 MDHEN, CDR2 SYDVKM. DNA of the CDR3: TGTGCCAGCAGCCCGGCGATCAACTATGGCTACACCTTC. Protein: CASSPAINYGYTF.

The chain uses TRBV6-5 and TRBJ2-7, with 9 bases aligning to TRBD2. This CDR3 is built from 13 residues. V lost 4 bases and J lost 2; bases outside the gene matches: 0. Germline V gives CDR1 MNHEY, CDR2 SVGAGI. DNA for the CDR3: TGTGCCAGCAGTTTAGCGGGAGCCTACGAGCAGTACTTC. Translating it yields CASSLAGAYEQYF.

The CDR3 nucleotides are TGTGCCAGCAAACCGAACACCGGGGAGCTGTTTTTT. This gives the protein CASKPNTGELFF. The rearrangement links TRBV6-6 to TRBJ2-2; no reliable D call. The germline V gene has CDR1 MNHNY and CDR2 SVGAGI (reference sequence). This CDR3 is 12 amino acids long. V gave up 7 bases and J gave up 0 bases, with 3 bases separating them.

The chain combines TRBV19 with TRBJ1-2, with D unclear. CDR1 and CDR2 (germline): LNHDA, SQIVND (reference sequence). The CDR3 length is 15 residues. V was shortened by 1 base and J by 7 bases, with 16 bases between the two germline ends. The CDR3: CASSIVKAVPLGYTF. The DNA of the CDR3 is TGTGCCAGTAGTATAGTGAAGGCGGTTCCGCTTGGCTACACCTTC.

The chain is built from TRBV4-1 and TRBJ1-1; 10 bases align to TRBD1. Germline V gene data show CDR1 as MGHRA and CDR2 as YSYEKL. The CDR3 sequence is 14 residues long. Germline trimming cut 2 bases from V and 10 bases from J; bases unmatched to any gene: 7. The CDR3 here is CASSQPGRDRGAFF. DNA of the CDR3: TGCGCCAGCAGCCAACCCGGTCGGGACAGGGGAGCTTTCTTT.

The chain is built from TRBV15 and TRBJ2-1; D is ambiguous. The CDR3 runs 16 residues. The V end lost 5 bases, the J end lost 0 bases, and 14 bases lay between the germline ends. Germline V gene sequence: CDR1 LNHNV, CDR2 YYDKDF (reference sequence). In nucleotides, the CDR3 is TGTGCCACCAGCGAACCCTGGCGAAGCTCCTACAATGAGCAGTTCTTC. This codes for CATSEPWRSSYNEQFF.

The rearrangement links TRBV7-9 to TRBJ2-3, with 12 bases that match TRBD2. V was clipped by 1 base and J by 2 bases; unmatched bases: 1. CDR3 length: 16 residues. Germline V gene lookup returns CDR1 SEHNR and CDR2 FQNEAQ (reference sequence). The CDR3 region is CASSLGLAGATDTQYF. The CDR3 nucleotides are TGTGCCAGCAGCTTAGGACTAGCGGGAGCCACAGATACGCAGTATTTT.

The V and J genes are TRBV6-1 and TRBJ1-5; tentatively, D is TRBD1 (5 bases). Trimming took off 2 bases at V and 7 bases at J, with 18 bases between the two ends. Germline CDR1 and CDR2: MNHNS and SASEGT. There are 16 residues in the CDR3. CDR3 nucleotide sequence: TGTGCCAGCAGTGAAAGTACCGAAGTGGGGGAGCAGCCCCAGCATTTT. Translation: CASSESTEVGEQPQHF.

The rearrangement joins TRBV5-8 to TRBJ1-1; D may be TRBD1 (6 bases). Between the trimmed V and J ends, which lost 0 bases and 5 bases, there was a span of 14 bases. The CDR3 sequence is 15 residues long. Germline V lookup: CDR1 SGHTS, CDR2 YDEGEE. The CDR3 here is CASSLVRARGTEAFF. The CDR3 nucleotides read TGTGCCAGCAGCTTGGTGCGGGCCAGGGGTACTGAAGCTTTCTTT.

CDR3 loop: CASSASVKRGTDTQYF. The CDR3 nucleotides are TGTGCCAGCAGCGCCTCCGTAAAACGAGGCACAGATACGCAGTATTTT. The V call is TRBV5-4, the J call TRBJ2-3; D ambiguous. The CDR3 is 16 residues long. Germline V lookup: CDR1 SGHNT, CDR2 YYREEE (reference sequence). V shed 4 bases and J shed 1 base, with 16 bases lying between them.

J is TRBJ1-3 and V is TRBV5-1; the D gene is possibly TRBD1 (5 bases). The ends were cut back, 1 base at V and 3 bases at J, with 11 bases in the middle. Germline-derived CDR1 and CDR2 are SGHRS and YFSETQ. This CDR3 spans 15 amino acids. This chain's CDR3 is CASSLNGQRGNTIYF. CDR3 nucleotide sequence: TGCGCCAGCAGCTTGAACGGACAACGTGGAAACACCATATATTTT.